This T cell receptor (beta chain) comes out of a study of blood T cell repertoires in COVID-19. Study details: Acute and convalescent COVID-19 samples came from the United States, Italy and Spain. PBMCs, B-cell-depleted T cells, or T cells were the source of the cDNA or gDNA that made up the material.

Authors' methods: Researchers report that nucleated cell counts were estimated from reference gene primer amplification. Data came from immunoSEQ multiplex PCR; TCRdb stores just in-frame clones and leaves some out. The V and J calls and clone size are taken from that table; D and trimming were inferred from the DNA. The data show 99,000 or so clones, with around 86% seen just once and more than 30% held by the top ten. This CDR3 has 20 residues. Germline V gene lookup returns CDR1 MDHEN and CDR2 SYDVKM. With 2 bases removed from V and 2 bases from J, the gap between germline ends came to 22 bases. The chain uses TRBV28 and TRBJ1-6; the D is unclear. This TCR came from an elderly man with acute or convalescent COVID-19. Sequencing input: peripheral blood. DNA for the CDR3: TGTGCCAGCAGTTTAGTGCGGGGTGGTGATCCCTATCCCTATAATTCACCCCTCCACTTT. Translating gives CASSLVRGGDPYPYNSPLHF. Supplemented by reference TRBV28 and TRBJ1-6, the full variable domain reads DVKVTQSSRYLVKRTGEKVFLECVQDMDHENMFWYRQDPGLGLRLIYFSYDVKMKEKGDIPEGYSVSREKKERFSLILESASTNQTSMYLCASSLVRGGDPYPYNSPLHFGNGTRLTVT.